This T cell receptor beta chain was captured in a study of blood T cell repertoires in COVID-19. Looking at the study overall: Sites across the United States, Italy and Spain contributed samples from acute and convalescent COVID-19.

Some clones are missing from TCRdb's copy, which holds only in-frame ones; the method was immunoSEQ multiplex PCR. The repertoire holds 180,000 or so clones, with around 87% as singletons. Trimming stripped 0 bases from V and 10 bases from J, with 8 bases between. The CDR3 has 12 amino acids. Germline V lookup: CDR1 SGDLS, CDR2 YYNGEE. Sequenced input: peripheral blood. The clonotype was recovered from a man in his forties with active or convalescent COVID-19. The gene calls are TRBV9 and TRBJ2-1; D gene uncertain. CDR3 in amino acids: CASSVGGLEQFF. The DNA for the CDR3 is TGTGCCAGCAGCGTAGGAGGTCTGGAGCAGTTCTTC.